A single sample is the source of the 29 T cell receptor beta chains below, sequenced in a study of CD8 T cells in ankylosing spondylitis. Antigen specificity for these receptors is unknown. TCRdb redid the calling of the 5' RACE reads with MiXCR, one entry per CDR3 protein. The sample gives around 890,000 distinct CDR3 sequences, approximately 10% of which show up once; just over 0.5% is in the top ten. Notes on the study in general: Blood of patients with ankylosing spondylitis appeared to be characterized by a TCR beta motif of eight highly homologous variants.

Sequencing was carried out using blood, either unsorted or a sorted T cell fraction (not recorded which). Source of these receptors: a male donor with ankylosing spondylitis.

This clonotype showed up many times. The rearrangement uses TRBV7-9 and TRBJ2-1, with D uncertain. The CDR3 length is 13 residues. The ends were cut back, 5 bases at V and 7 bases at J, with 12 bases in the middle. CDR1 and CDR2 (germline): SEHNR, FQNEAQ (reference sequence). CDR3 coding DNA: TGTGCCAGCAGCCCCCTAAGGACGAATGAGCAGTTCTTC. It codes for CASSPLRTNEQFF. Full variable domain (outside the CDR3, taken from reference TRBV7-9 and TRBJ2-1): DTGVSQNPRHKITKRGQNVTFRCDPISEHNRLYWYRQTLGQGPEFLTYFQNEAQLEKSRLLSDRFSAERPKGSFSTLEIQRTEQGDSAMYLCASSPLRTNEQFFGPGTRLTVL.

This clonotype was seen more than once but under ten times. The V gene is TRBV28, the J gene TRBJ1-1; no firm D call. This CDR3 comprises 14 residues. The germline CDR1 and CDR2 sequences are MDHEN and SYDVKM. The V gene lost 6 bases and the J gene lost 4 bases, with 15 bases spanning the gap. The CDR3 spells CASRTTRAPTEAFF. CDR3 nucleotides: TGTGCCAGCAGAACTACACGAGCGCCCACTGAAGCTTTCTTT.

This clonotype showed up just a few times. The chain joins TRBV9 to TRBJ2-3; possibly TRBD2 for D (6 bases). The CDR3 has 16 residues. Between the trimmed V and J ends, which lost 0 bases and 0 bases, there was a span of 11 bases. CDR1 SGDLS and CDR2 YYNGEE come from the germline V gene. CDR3 sequence reads: CASSVVGGTSTDTQYF. The DNA for the CDR3 is TGTGCCAGCAGCGTAGTCGGCGGGACTAGCACAGATACGCAGTATTTT.

This clonotype has just a few counts. The V call is TRBV20-1, the J call TRBJ2-1, with TRBD2 identical over 8 bases. J lost 3 bases, V lost 5 bases, and 9 bases had no gene match. The length of the CDR3 is 15 residues. CDR1 is DFQATT, CDR2 SNEGSKA, per germline (reference sequence). CDR3 DNA sequence: TGCAGTGCTTCCCCCTTTAGCGGGAACTACAATGAGCAGTTCTTC. It encodes CSASPFSGNYNEQFF.

The genes are TRBV20-1 and TRBJ2-1, with 12 bases aligning to TRBD2. Germline V gene data show CDR1 as DFQATT and CDR2 as SNEGSKA (reference sequence). The CDR3 consists of 15 residues. Trimming cost V 7 bases and J 7 bases; bases outside gene matches: 11. The CDR3 reads CSVYETSGSLNEQFF. The CDR3 DNA follows: TGCAGTGTGTATGAGACTAGCGGGAGCTTAAATGAGCAGTTCTTC.

This clonotype came up many times. The chain joins TRBV20-1 to TRBJ1-6, with D hard to call. Deletions cut 2 bases from V and 4 bases from J, with 18 bases between. CDR1 and CDR2 from the germline V gene are DFQATT and SNEGSKA (reference sequence). This CDR3 has 17 residues. This chain's CDR3 is CSARTLRGQSYNSPLHF. The CDR3 DNA is TGCAGTGCTAGAACCCTCCGAGGGCAGAGTTATAATTCACCCCTCCACTTT.

J is TRBJ2-1 and V is TRBV28, with unresolved D. The CDR3 runs 13 residues. Germline V CDR1 and CDR2: MDHEN, SYDVKM. The V gene lost 2 bases and the J gene lost 3 bases, with 5 bases spanning the gap. The CDR3, as DNA: TGTGCCAGCAGTTTAATAGACTACAATGAGCAGTTCTTC. This sequence encodes CASSLIDYNEQFF. Based on the CDR3 plus reference TRBV28 and TRBJ2-1, the full variable domain is DVKVTQSSRYLVKRTGEKVFLECVQDMDHENMFWYRQDPGLGLRLIYFSYDVKMKEKGDIPEGYSVSREKKERFSLILESASTNQTSMYLCASSLIDYNEQFFGPGTRLTVL.

The rearrangement links TRBV3-1 to TRBJ1-1; D is undetermined. Germline loops: CDR1 LGHDT, CDR2 YNNKEL (reference sequence). The CDR3 has 14 residues. The V gene lost 4 bases and the J gene lost 11 bases, with 20 bases spanning the gap. This CDR3 is CASSPPGSGETAFF. The CDR3 region has the DNA TGTGCCAGCAGCCCACCTGGCAGTGGTGAAACGGCTTTCTTT.

The rearrangement joins TRBV7-8 to TRBJ1-1, with TRBD1 as a possible D gene (5 bases). CDR1 and CDR2 (germline): SGHVS, FQNEAQ. The CDR3 extends over 14 amino acids. With 3 bases removed from V and 5 bases from J, the gap between germline ends came to 13 bases. The CDR3 loop reads CASSLYRFRTEAFF. The CDR3 DNA reads TGTGCCAGCAGCTTGTACAGGTTCCGGACTGAAGCTTTCTTT. Full variable domain (outside the CDR3, taken from reference TRBV7-8 and TRBJ1-1): GAGVSQSPRYKVAKRGQDVALRCDPISGHVSLFWYQQALGQGPEFLTYFQNEAQLDKSGLPSDRFFAERPEGSVSTLKIQRTQQEDSAVYLCASSLYRFRTEAFFGQGTRLTVV.

This clonotype has a count of ten or more. This rearrangement joins TRBV20-1 to TRBJ1-6, with D possibly being TRBD1 (6 bases). Germline-derived CDR1 and CDR2 are DFQATT and SNEGSKA (reference sequence). V dropped 3 bases and J dropped 9 bases, with 12 bases sitting between them. This CDR3 comprises 13 residues. CDR3 nucleotides: TGCAGTGCTAGCCACAGGGAGGTTTCACCCCTCCACTTT. Translating gives CSASHREVSPLHF.

This clonotype appeared a few times. The chain uses TRBV12-3 or TRBV12-4 and TRBJ1-1, with 7 bases that match TRBD1. The V and J ends lost 10 bases and 0 bases, in that order; junction bases with no gene match: 8. This CDR3 has 14 residues. CDR3 nucleotides: TGTGCCACCTCCCCGACAGGGCTGAACACTGAAGCTTTCTTT. It specifies CATSPTGLNTEAFF.

The chain is built from TRBV7-6 and TRBJ2-3; 12 nucleotides agree with TRBD2. There are 16 residues in the CDR3. Germline CDR1 is SGHVS and CDR2 is FNYEAQ. The V segment lost 4 bases and the J segment 5 bases; nucleotides outside the gene matches: 7. This CDR3 reads CASSSSGGALGDTQYF. As DNA, the CDR3 is TGTGCCAGCAGCTCTAGCGGGGGGGCCTTAGGAGATACGCAGTATTTT.

This clonotype came up a few times. The J gene is TRBJ2-4, the V gene TRBV27; D tentatively fits TRBD1 or TRBD2 (5 bases each). Germline CDR1 MNHEY, CDR2 SMNVEV (reference sequence). The V and J ends lost 5 bases and 9 bases respectively, with 20 bases between them. The CDR3 runs 15 residues. In nucleotides, the CDR3 is TGTGCCAGCAGTAGAGCCGGGACCGGGGCAAGCATTCAGTACTTC. This gives the protein CASSRAGTGASIQYF.

The chain employs TRBV11-1 and TRBJ1-1, with unresolved D. Germline values: CDR1 SGHAT, CDR2 FQDESV (reference sequence). The CDR3 has 12 residues. V was shortened by 4 bases and J by 7 bases, with 10 bases between the two germline ends. The CDR3 nucleotides read TGTGCCAGCAGCTACGGGTTCGGTGAAGCTTTCTTT. Its protein is CASSYGFGEAFF.

The sample holds many counts of this clonotype. The chain recombines TRBV5-1 with TRBJ1-3; D is ambiguous. V was clipped by 5 bases and J by 2 bases, with 14 bases between them. Per the germline V gene, CDR1 is SGHRS and CDR2 is YFSETQ. The CDR3 covers 15 residues. Here the CDR3 reads CASSSDSGAGNTIYF. As DNA, the CDR3 is TGCGCCAGCAGTTCGGACTCAGGAGCTGGAAACACCATATATTTT.

This clonotype was counted between two and nine times. The rearrangement links TRBV7-8 to TRBJ2-5; D is uncertain. From germline, CDR1 is SGHVS and CDR2 FQNEAQ. V shed 5 bases and J shed 6 bases, with 7 bases lying between them. This CDR3 has 11 amino acids. Written as DNA, the CDR3 is TGTGCCAGCAGCCCTAGTCAGACCCAGTACTTC. It encodes CASSPSQTQYF. Complete variable domain (other parts from reference TRBV7-8 and TRBJ2-5): GAGVSQSPRYKVAKRGQDVALRCDPISGHVSLFWYQQALGQGPEFLTYFQNEAQLDKSGLPSDRFFAERPEGSVSTLKIQRTQQEDSAVYLCASSPSQTQYFGPGTRLLVL.

The rearrangement uses TRBV4-2 and TRBJ2-3; 12 nucleotides line up with TRBD1. Germline loops: CDR1 LGHNA, CDR2 YNFKEQ. The trim removed 3 bases at V and 7 bases at J, leaving 2 bases unmatched. The CDR3 runs 14 residues. The CDR3 DNA reads as TGTGCCAGCAGCCAGGGACAGGGGGCAAATACGCAGTATTTT. Translation: CASSQGQGANTQYF.

This clonotype was picked up a small number of times. The gene calls are TRBV10-3 and TRBJ1-1; D is undetermined. V was pared by 6 bases and J by 1 base, with 9 bases between. The CDR3 runs to 13 residues. CDR1 ENHRY and CDR2 SYGVKD come from the germline V gene. The CDR3 sequence: CAIRRVTNTEAFF. CDR3 DNA sequence: TGTGCCATCAGGCGGGTGACGAACACTGAAGCTTTCTTT.

There are many counts of this clonotype. The rearrangement links TRBV29-1 to TRBJ1-3; D remains ambiguous. V shed 4 bases and J shed 4 bases, with 5 bases lying between them. Germline CDR1 SQVTM, CDR2 ANQGSEA. The CDR3 length is 11 residues. As DNA, the CDR3 is TGCAGCGTTGCGAGCGGAAACACCATATATTTT. Protein: CSVASGNTIYF.

This clonotype was seen a handful of times. This chain joins TRBV20-1 and TRBJ2-1, with TRBD2 matching 11 bases. Trimming at V came to 0 bases and at J to 4 bases, leaving 8 bases not matched to a gene. Germline values: CDR1 DFQATT, CDR2 SNEGSKA (reference sequence). The CDR3 runs 17 residues. The DNA for the CDR3 is TGCAGTGCTAGAGATATCGAAACTAGCGGGGGTTACAATGAGCAGTTCTTC. This gives the protein CSARDIETSGGYNEQFF.

This clonotype was detected once. J is TRBJ2-7 and V is TRBV10-2, with D unresolved. This CDR3 comprises 12 residues. Germline V gene data show CDR1 as WSHSY and CDR2 as SAAADI. Trimming left V 3 bases short and J 7 bases short, with 10 bases between. Here the CDR3 DNA reads TGCGCCAGCAGTGACCACGCTTTTGAGCAGTACTTC. It specifies CASSDHAFEQYF.

This clonotype appeared many times. The chain combines TRBV20-1 with TRBJ2-3; a weak D match, TRBD2 (5 bases). Trimming took 3 bases from V and 2 from J, leaving 9 bases between them. Germline CDR1 DFQATT, CDR2 SNEGSKA (reference sequence). The CDR3 is 13 amino acids. CDR3 loop: CSASWTPTDTQYF. The CDR3 region has the DNA TGCAGTGCTAGCTGGACTCCCACAGATACGCAGTATTTT.

The chain recombines TRBV24-1 with TRBJ2-7; possibly TRBD2 for D (6 bases). The germline V and J ends were trimmed by 5 bases and 3 bases, with 19 bases remaining between them. This CDR3 spans 16 amino acids. Germline V gene sequence: CDR1 KGHDR, CDR2 SFDVKD. CDR3 in amino acids: CATSGAGSGLLYEQYF. CDR3 in DNA: TGTGCCACCAGTGGGGCCGGGAGCGGCCTCCTCTACGAGCAGTACTTC.

This clonotype was picked up a small number of times. The J gene is TRBJ1-2, the V gene TRBV2; 9 nucleotides match TRBD1. Germline values: CDR1 SNHLY, CDR2 FYNNEI. V was clipped by 8 bases and J by 7 bases; unmatched bases: 11. The CDR3 runs to 14 residues. The CDR3 coding sequence is TGTGCCAGCGCGGGCTACGGACAGGGGTCTGGCTACACCTTC. Amino acid sequence: CASAGYGQGSGYTF.

V usage is TRBV28 and J usage is TRBJ2-7; tentative D call: TRBD1 (6 bases). The CDR3 loop spans 14 amino acids. Per the germline V gene, CDR1 is MDHEN and CDR2 is SYDVKM. Trimming shortened V by 8 bases and J by 1 base, and 15 bases separated the two germline ends. The CDR3 bases are TGTGCCAGCTCTGGGGCAGGGGAGTCCTACGAGCAGTACTTC. This gives the protein CASSGAGESYEQYF.

This clonotype came up many times. This sequence joins TRBV6-5 and TRBJ1-5; D remains ambiguous. Per the germline V gene, CDR1 is MNHEY and CDR2 is SVGAGI. The CDR3 loop spans 12 amino acids. The V gene lost 2 bases and the J gene lost 7 bases, with 6 bases spanning the gap. This CDR3 is CASSYPGQPQHF. The CDR3 nucleotides read TGTGCCAGCAGTTACCCTGGGCAGCCCCAGCATTTT.

This clonotype turned up a few times. This chain connects TRBV28 to TRBJ1-2, with TRBD1 matching over 8 bases. Per the germline V gene, CDR1 is MDHEN and CDR2 is SYDVKM. J gave up 8 bases and V 4 bases, and 15 bases lay outside the gene matches. The CDR3 runs to 16 residues. The CDR3 region is CASSSAGRTGRSGYTF. The DNA for the CDR3 is TGTGCCAGCAGTTCGGCGGGAAGGACAGGGAGGTCGGGCTACACCTTC.

In its sample, this clonotype was seen many times. The chain joins TRBV12-3 or TRBV12-4 to TRBJ1-2, with 7 bases lining up with TRBD1. Trimming at V came to 3 bases and at J to 2 bases, leaving 3 bases not matched to a gene. The CDR3 has 14 residues. The CDR3 nucleotides are TGTGCCAGCAGTTTCTTACAGGGGAACTATGGCTACACCTTC. The encoded protein is CASSFLQGNYGYTF.

The genes are TRBV25-1 and TRBJ1-4; 9 nucleotides line up with TRBD1. Per germline, CDR1 MGHDK and CDR2 SYGVNS. This CDR3 is built from 15 residues. V was clipped by 5 bases and J by 8 bases; unmatched bases: 9. CDR3 sequence: CASSTSRQGEEKLFF. CDR3 coding DNA: TGTGCCAGCAGTACCTCCCGACAGGGGGAAGAAAAACTGTTTTTT.